These 5 T cell receptor beta chains share one sample of origin, sequenced in a study of blood T cell repertoires in COVID-19. Generated by immunoSEQ multiplex PCR, the TCRdb table keeps only in-frame clones and is missing some. The table includes roughly 260,000 clones, 90% to 95% detected once. Source material: PBMCs or T cells enriched from blood (not recorded which). These receptors all come from a human donor in a cohort exposed to, infected with or recovered from COVID-19 (not recorded which). The donor label of this sample is uncertain.

V is TRBV7-9 and J is TRBJ2-3; 11 positions agree with TRBD2. The germline CDR1 and CDR2 sequences are SEHNR and FQNEAQ (reference sequence). The CDR3 length is 16 residues. V lost 4 bases, J lost 6 bases, and 9 bases stayed unmatched. DNA of the CDR3: TGTGCCAGCAGCTCCTATCTAGCGGGGGGAGGGGATACGCAGTATTTT. As protein: CASSSYLAGGGDTQYF.

This chain connects TRBV19 to TRBJ1-2; possibly TRBD1 for D (6 bases). Trimming removed 3 bases at V and 0 bases at J, with 11 bases between. Germline lookup yields CDR1 LNHDA and CDR2 SQIVND (reference sequence). This CDR3 has 15 residues. The CDR3 sequence: CASSISGAANYGYTF. The CDR3 DNA reads TGTGCCAGTAGTATCTCAGGGGCTGCTAACTATGGCTACACCTTC.

The rearrangement links TRBV7-9 to TRBJ2-2, with D perhaps matching TRBD2 (5 bases). Germline V CDR1 and CDR2: SEHNR, FQNEAQ (reference sequence). The V and J ends lost 8 bases and 3 bases respectively, with 13 bases between them. The CDR3 totals 14 residues. Written as DNA, the CDR3 is TGTGCCAGCGGCGTTCCGGGGTACACCGGGGAGCTGTTTTTT. Its translation: CASGVPGYTGELFF. Using reference TRBV7-9 and TRBJ2-2 for the parts outside the CDR3, the full variable domain is DTGVSQNPRHKITKRGQNVTFRCDPISEHNRLYWYRQTLGQGPEFLTYFQNEAQLEKSRLLSDRFSAERPKGSFSTLEIQRTEQGDSAMYLCASGVPGYTGELFFGEGSRLTVL.

The chain joins TRBV14 to TRBJ2-1; the D gene is possibly TRBD2 (5 bases). CDR1 SGHDN and CDR2 FVKESK come from the germline V gene. This CDR3 region has 15 residues. V lost 1 base and J lost 6, with 13 bases in between. The CDR3 sequence is CASSQGTLLLNEQFF. The CDR3 DNA reads as TGTGCCAGCAGCCAAGGGACTTTACTCCTCAATGAGCAGTTCTTC.

The chain has TRBV7-2 and TRBJ1-2, with 7 bases matching TRBD1. The germline CDR1 and CDR2 sequences are SGHTA and FQGNSA. V was pared by 11 bases and J by 9 bases, with 15 bases of the junction left unmatched. This CDR3 comprises 13 residues. The CDR3 coding sequence is TGTGCCTCACGGGAGACAGGGCCATTGAGCTACACCTTC. It is translated as CASRETGPLSYTF.